A single sample is the source of the 14 T cell receptor beta chains below, sequenced in a study of blood T cell repertoires in COVID-19. The protocol was immunoSEQ multiplex PCR, while the TCRdb copy is restricted to in-frame clones and leaves out a portion. Of approximately 220,000 clones listed, approximately 84% were seen once; the top ten hold 2.9%. Specimen: peripheral blood. The receptors were sampled from a man in his forties or fifties who had recovered from COVID-19.

The chain is built from TRBV6-5 and TRBJ2-1, with D hard to call. Germline V gene lookup returns CDR1 MNHEY and CDR2 SVGAGI. The germline V and J ends were trimmed by 4 bases and 12 bases, with 13 bases remaining between them. The length of the CDR3 is 12 residues. As DNA, the CDR3 is TGTGCCAGCAGTTCCCAGACTCAACGGCAGTTCTTC. Protein product: CASSSQTQRQFF.

This chain links TRBV28 with TRBJ2-3; 9 nucleotides agree with TRBD2. With 5 bases clipped from V and 3 bases from J, the junction kept 6 bases outside the gene matches. Germline loops: CDR1 MDHEN, CDR2 SYDVKM. The CDR3 has 15 residues. For the CDR3, the DNA is TGTGCCAGCAGTCAACCGGGACTAGCAACAGATACGCAGTATTTT. It encodes CASSQPGLATDTQYF. The full variable domain, rest sourced from reference TRBV28 and TRBJ2-3, is DVKVTQSSRYLVKRTGEKVFLECVQDMDHENMFWYRQDPGLGLRLIYFSYDVKMKEKGDIPEGYSVSREKKERFSLILESASTNQTSMYLCASSQPGLATDTQYFGPGTRLTVL.

The V gene is TRBV6-1, the J gene TRBJ2-2; D possibly corresponds to TRBD1 (6 bases). Germline CDR1 and CDR2: MNHNS and SASEGT. The CDR3 has 13 amino acids. V lost 3 bases and J 5 bases, leaving 7 bases between the germline ends. The CDR3, as DNA: TGTGCCAGCAGTGATACAGGGACCGGGGAGCTGTTTTTT. This translates into CASSDTGTGELFF.

CDR3 nucleotides: TGCGCCAGCAGCCTAACAGGGAACCGCAATCAGCCCCAGCATTTT. Translating it yields CASSLTGNRNQPQHF. This chain joins TRBV4-1 and TRBJ1-5, with D tentatively TRBD1 (6 bases). V was trimmed by 4 bases and J by 2 bases, leaving 12 bases between them. This CDR3 has 15 residues. The V gene's germline CDR1 is MGHRA and CDR2 YSYEKL.

The rearrangement links TRBV6-5 to TRBJ2-7; D might be TRBD2 (5 bases). Germline lookup yields CDR1 MNHEY and CDR2 SVGAGI. The CDR3 is 13 amino acids. V was cut by 8 bases and J by 1 base, with 12 bases left in between. Written as DNA, the CDR3 is TGTGCCAGCGCGGGTCCCCCTTCCTACGAGCAGTACTTC. It codes for CASAGPPSYEQYF.

This rearrangement joins TRBV27 to TRBJ2-1, with D possibly TRBD2 on 6 matching bases. Trimming left V 4 bases short and J 5 bases short, with 15 bases between. Germline V gene sequence: CDR1 MNHEY, CDR2 SMNVEV (reference sequence). The CDR3 sequence is 15 residues long. CDR3 sequence (DNA): TGTGCCAGCAGTTCGCCGGGAGTGGGAGACAATGAGCAGTTCTTC. This encodes CASSSPGVGDNEQFF.

The chain carries TRBV27 and TRBJ1-1; a possible D gene is TRBD1 (6 bases). The germline V gene has CDR1 MNHEY and CDR2 SMNVEV (reference sequence). The germline V and J ends were trimmed by 6 bases and 7 bases, with 18 bases remaining between them. The CDR3 covers 14 residues. CDR3 in amino acids: CASSPLGGRGEAFF. For the CDR3, the DNA is TGTGCCAGCAGCCCCTTGGGGGGGCGCGGTGAAGCTTTCTTT.

The chain carries TRBV5-1 and TRBJ2-1, with TRBD2 as a possible D gene (6 bases). Between the trimmed V and J ends, which lost 0 bases and 0 bases, there was a span of 10 bases. The CDR3 extends over 16 amino acids. CDR1 and CDR2 from the germline V gene are SGHRS and YFSETQ. Here the CDR3 reads CASSLGLAPSYNEQFF. CDR3 sequence (DNA): TGCGCCAGCAGCTTGGGGCTAGCGCCCTCCTACAATGAGCAGTTCTTC.

This clone was picked up one time. The V and J genes are TRBV27 and TRBJ1-4; the match to TRBD1 covers 10 bases. Germline V CDR1 and CDR2: MNHEY, SMNVEV (reference sequence). The junction had 7 bases not matched to a gene; V was cut back by 5 bases and J by 7 bases. This CDR3 spans 15 amino acids. This chain's CDR3 is CASSPDRGPVEKLFF. The CDR3 bases are TGTGCCAGCAGTCCCGACAGGGGGCCGGTTGAAAAACTGTTTTTT.

This sequence joins TRBV19 and TRBJ2-7; TRBD1 might be the D (6 bases). Germline-derived CDR1 and CDR2 are LNHDA and SQIVND (reference sequence). The ends were cut back, 5 bases at V and 1 base at J, with 9 bases in the middle. CDR3 size: 13 residues. The CDR3 nucleotides read TGTGCCAGTAGTGTCGGACAGTCCTACGAGCAGTACTTC. Translation: CASSVGQSYEQYF.

The genes are TRBV11-3 and TRBJ2-1, with TRBD2 identical over 8 bases. CDR3 length equals 16 residues. Germline V gene lookup returns CDR1 SGHNT and CDR2 YENEEA. With 5 bases clipped from V and 10 bases from J, the junction kept 16 bases outside the gene matches. The CDR3 DNA follows: TGTGCCAGCAGCCCTGGGGGATTAGCGGGAAGCGGGGAGCAGTTCTTC. The encoded protein is CASSPGGLAGSGEQFF.

The V call is TRBV28, the J call TRBJ1-5; the D gene is possibly TRBD1 (6 bases). V lost 4 bases, J lost 9 bases, and 10 bases lay in between. CDR3 size: 12 residues. Per germline, CDR1 MDHEN and CDR2 SYDVKM. CDR3 bases: TGTGCCAGCAGTTCTACAGGGCGGCCCCAGCATTTT. Amino acid sequence: CASSSTGRPQHF.

This chain connects TRBV28 to TRBJ1-2, with 7 positions matching TRBD1. Germline CDR1 reads MDHEN; CDR2 reads SYDVKM. J gave up 8 bases and V 6 bases, and 9 bases lay outside the gene matches. The CDR3 spans 13 residues. CDR3 region: CASSLTGASGYTF. The CDR3 DNA sequence: TGTGCCAGCAGCCTAACAGGGGCCAGCGGCTACACCTTC.

V and J are TRBV27 and TRBJ2-4, with 9 bases identical to TRBD1. The CDR3 runs 19 residues. V lost 3 bases and J lost 9; bases outside the gene matches: 21. Germline CDR1 reads MNHEY; CDR2 reads SMNVEV (reference sequence). The CDR3 spells CASSFLGLGDRAQLGIQYF. DNA for the CDR3: TGTGCCAGCAGTTTTTTGGGCTTGGGGGACAGGGCGCAGTTAGGCATTCAGTACTTC.